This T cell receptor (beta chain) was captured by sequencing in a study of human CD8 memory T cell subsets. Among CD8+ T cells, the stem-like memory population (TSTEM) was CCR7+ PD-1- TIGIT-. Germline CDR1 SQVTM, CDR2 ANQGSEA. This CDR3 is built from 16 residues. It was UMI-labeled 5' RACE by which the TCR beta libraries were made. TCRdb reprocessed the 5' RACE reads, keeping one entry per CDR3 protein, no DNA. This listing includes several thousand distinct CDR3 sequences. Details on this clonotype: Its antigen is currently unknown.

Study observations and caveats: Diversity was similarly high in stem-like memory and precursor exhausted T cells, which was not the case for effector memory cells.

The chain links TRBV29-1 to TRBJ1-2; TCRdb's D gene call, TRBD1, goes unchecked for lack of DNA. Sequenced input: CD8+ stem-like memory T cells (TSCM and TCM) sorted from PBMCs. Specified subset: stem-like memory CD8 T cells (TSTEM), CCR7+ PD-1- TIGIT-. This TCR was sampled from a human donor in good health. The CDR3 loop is CSVEVPGQGLNYGYTF.